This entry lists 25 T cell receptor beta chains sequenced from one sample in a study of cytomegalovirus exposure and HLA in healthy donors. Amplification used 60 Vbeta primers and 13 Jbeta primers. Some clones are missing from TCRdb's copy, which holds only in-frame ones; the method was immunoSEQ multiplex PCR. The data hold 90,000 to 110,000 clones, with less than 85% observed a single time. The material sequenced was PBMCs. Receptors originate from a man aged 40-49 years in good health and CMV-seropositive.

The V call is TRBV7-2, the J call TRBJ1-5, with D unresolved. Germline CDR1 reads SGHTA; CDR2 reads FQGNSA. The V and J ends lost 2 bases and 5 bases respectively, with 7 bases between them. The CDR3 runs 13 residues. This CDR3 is CASSLWRDQPQHF. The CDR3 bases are TGTGCCAGCAGCTTATGGCGGGATCAGCCCCAGCATTTT. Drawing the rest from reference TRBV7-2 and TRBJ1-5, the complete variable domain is GAGVSQSPSNKVTEKGKDVELRCDPISGHTALYWYRQSLGQGLEFLIYFQGNSAPDKSGLPSDRFSAERTGGSVSTLTIQRTQQEDSAVYLCASSLWRDQPQHFGDGTRLSIL.

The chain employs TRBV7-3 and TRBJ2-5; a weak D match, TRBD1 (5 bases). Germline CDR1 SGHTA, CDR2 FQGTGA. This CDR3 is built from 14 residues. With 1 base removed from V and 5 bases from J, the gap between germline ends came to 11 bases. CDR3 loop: CASSLKGARETQYF. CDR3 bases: TGTGCCAGCAGCTTAAAAGGGGCGAGGGAGACCCAGTACTTC.

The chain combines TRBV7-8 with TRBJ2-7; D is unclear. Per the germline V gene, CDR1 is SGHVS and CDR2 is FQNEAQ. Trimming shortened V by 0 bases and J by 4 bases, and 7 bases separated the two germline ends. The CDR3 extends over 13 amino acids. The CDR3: CASSLAVEYEQYF. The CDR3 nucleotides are TGTGCCAGCAGCTTAGCGGTCGAGTACGAGCAGTACTTC.

CDR3 in DNA: TGTGCCAGCAGCATCGACAGCAACTATGGCTACACCTTC. Translated: CASSIDSNYGYTF. The chain combines TRBV7-8 with TRBJ1-2, with TRBD1 as a possible D gene (5 bases). This CDR3 region has 13 residues. Trimming took off 5 bases at V and 2 bases at J, with 9 bases between the two ends. Germline values: CDR1 SGHVS, CDR2 FQNEAQ.

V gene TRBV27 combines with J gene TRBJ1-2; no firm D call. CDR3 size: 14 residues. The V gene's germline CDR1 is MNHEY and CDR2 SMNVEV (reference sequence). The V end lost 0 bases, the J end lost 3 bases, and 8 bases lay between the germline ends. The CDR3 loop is CASSLSAYYYGYTF. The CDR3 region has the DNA TGTGCCAGCAGTTTATCAGCGTACTACTATGGCTACACCTTC.

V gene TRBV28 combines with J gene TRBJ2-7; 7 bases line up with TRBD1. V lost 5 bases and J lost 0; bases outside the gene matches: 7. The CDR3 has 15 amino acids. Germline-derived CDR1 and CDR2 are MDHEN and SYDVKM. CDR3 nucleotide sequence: TGTGCCAGCAGTCGTGCCGGGACAGCCTCCTACGAGCAGTACTTC. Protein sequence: CASSRAGTASYEQYF. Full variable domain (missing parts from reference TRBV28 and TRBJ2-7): DVKVTQSSRYLVKRTGEKVFLECVQDMDHENMFWYRQDPGLGLRLIYFSYDVKMKEKGDIPEGYSVSREKKERFSLILESASTNQTSMYLCASSRAGTASYEQYFGPGTRLTVT.

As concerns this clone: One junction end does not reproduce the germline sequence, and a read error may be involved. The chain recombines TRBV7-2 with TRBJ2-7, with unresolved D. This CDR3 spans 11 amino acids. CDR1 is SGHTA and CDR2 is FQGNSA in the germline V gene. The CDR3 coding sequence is TGTGCCAGCAGCCCCGCCTACCAGCAGTACTTC. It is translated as CASSPAYQQYF.

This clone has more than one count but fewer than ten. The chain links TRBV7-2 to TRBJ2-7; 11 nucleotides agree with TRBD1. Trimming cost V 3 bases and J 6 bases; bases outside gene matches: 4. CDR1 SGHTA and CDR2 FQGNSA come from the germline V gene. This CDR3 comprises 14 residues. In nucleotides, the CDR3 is TGTGCCAGCAGCTTCGGACAGGGGGCAGCCGAGCAGTACTTC. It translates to CASSFGQGAAEQYF.

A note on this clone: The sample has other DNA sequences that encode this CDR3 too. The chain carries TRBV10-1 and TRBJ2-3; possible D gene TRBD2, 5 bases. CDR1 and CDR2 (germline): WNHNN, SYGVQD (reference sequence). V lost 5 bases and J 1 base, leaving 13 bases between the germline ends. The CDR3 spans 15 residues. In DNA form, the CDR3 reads TGCGCCAGCAGTAGTCTAGCAGGAGGCACAGATACGCAGTATTTT. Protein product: CASSSLAGGTDTQYF.

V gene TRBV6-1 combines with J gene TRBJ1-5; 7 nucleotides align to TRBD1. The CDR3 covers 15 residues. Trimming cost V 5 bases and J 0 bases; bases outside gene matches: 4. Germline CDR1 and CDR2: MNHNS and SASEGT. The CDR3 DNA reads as TGTGCCAGCAGTAGCGGACAGGTTAGCAATCAGCCCCAGCATTTT. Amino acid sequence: CASSSGQVSNQPQHF.

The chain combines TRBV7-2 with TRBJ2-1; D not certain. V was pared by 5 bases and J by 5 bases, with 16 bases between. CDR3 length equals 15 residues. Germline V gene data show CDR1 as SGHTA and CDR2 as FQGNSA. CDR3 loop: CASSLGPPQDNEQFF. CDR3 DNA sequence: TGTGCCAGCAGCCTGGGCCCACCTCAAGACAATGAGCAGTTCTTC.

CDR3 protein: CASSLLGQGTGETQYF. In nucleotides, the CDR3 is TGCGCCAGCAGCTTGCTTGGACAGGGGACGGGAGAGACCCAGTACTTC. The chain carries TRBV5-1 and TRBJ2-5, with 9 bases fitting TRBD1. Germline values: CDR1 SGHRS, CDR2 YFSETQ. V trimming: 1 base; J trimming: 4 bases; junction bases outside the gene matches: 8. The CDR3 spans 16 residues.

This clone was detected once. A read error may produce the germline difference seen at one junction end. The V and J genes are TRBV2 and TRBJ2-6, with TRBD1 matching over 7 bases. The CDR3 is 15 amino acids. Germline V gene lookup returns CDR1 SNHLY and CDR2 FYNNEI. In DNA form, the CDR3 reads TGTGCCAGTGTGACAGGGAGCTCTGGGGCCAACGGCCTGACTTTC. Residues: CASVTGSSGANGLTF.

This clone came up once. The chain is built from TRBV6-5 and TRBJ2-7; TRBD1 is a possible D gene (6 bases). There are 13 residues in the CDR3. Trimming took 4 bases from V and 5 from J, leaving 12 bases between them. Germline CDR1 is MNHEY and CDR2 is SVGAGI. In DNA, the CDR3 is TGTGCCAGCAGTTCGACAGGAGATGACGAGCAGTACTTC. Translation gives CASSSTGDDEQYF.

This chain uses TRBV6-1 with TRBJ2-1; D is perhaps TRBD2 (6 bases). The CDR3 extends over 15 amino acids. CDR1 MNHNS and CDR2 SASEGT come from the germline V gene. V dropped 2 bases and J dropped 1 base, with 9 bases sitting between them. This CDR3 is CASSEFGGSYNEQFF. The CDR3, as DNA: TGTGCCAGCAGTGAATTCGGGGGTTCCTACAATGAGCAGTTCTTC.

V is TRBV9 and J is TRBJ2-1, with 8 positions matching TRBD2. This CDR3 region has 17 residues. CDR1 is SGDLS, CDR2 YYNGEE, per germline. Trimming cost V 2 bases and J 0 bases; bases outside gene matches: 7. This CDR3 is CASSVSGTSGSYNEQFF. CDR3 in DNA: TGTGCCAGCAGCGTCTCCGGGACTAGTGGCTCCTACAATGAGCAGTTCTTC.

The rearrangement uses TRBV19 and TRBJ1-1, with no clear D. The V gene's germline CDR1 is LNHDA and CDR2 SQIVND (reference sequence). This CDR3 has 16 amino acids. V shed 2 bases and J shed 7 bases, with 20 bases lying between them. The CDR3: CASSIPLHGRPYEAFF. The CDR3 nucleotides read TGTGCCAGTAGTATACCCCTACACGGGAGGCCTTATGAAGCTTTCTTT.

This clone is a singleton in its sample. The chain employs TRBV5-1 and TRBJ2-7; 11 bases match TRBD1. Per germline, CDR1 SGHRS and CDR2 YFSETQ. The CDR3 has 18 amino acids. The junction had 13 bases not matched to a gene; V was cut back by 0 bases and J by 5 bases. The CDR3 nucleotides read TGCGCCAGCAGCTTGGTGTGGACAGGGGGCGCCCGGGGTAACGAGCAGTACTTC. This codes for CASSLVWTGGARGNEQYF.

The CDR3 region is CASSPLTGPYEQYF. The DNA for the CDR3 is TGTGCCAGCTCACCCCTGACAGGGCCCTACGAGCAGTACTTC. This chain joins TRBV18 and TRBJ2-7; 7 nucleotides line up with TRBD1. CDR1 is KGHSH and CDR2 is LQKENI in the germline V gene. CDR3 size: 14 residues. V was clipped by 3 bases and J by 2 bases; unmatched bases: 4.

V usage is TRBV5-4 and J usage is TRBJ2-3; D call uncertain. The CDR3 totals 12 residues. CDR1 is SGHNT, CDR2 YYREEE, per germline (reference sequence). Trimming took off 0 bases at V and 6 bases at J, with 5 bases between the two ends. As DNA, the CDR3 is TGTGCCAGCAGCTTGGTCCAGGATACGCAGTATTTT. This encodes CASSLVQDTQYF.

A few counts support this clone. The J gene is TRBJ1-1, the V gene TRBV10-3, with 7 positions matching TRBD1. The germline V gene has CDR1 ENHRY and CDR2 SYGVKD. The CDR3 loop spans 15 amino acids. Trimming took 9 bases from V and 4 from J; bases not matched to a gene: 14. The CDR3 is CAIRGQVFRGTEAFF. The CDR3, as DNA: TGTGCCATAAGAGGACAGGTTTTCCGGGGCACTGAAGCTTTCTTT.

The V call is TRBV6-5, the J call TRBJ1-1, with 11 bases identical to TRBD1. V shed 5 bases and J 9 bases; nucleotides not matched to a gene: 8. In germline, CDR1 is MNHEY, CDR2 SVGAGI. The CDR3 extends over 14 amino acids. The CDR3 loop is CASSPGQGAAQAFF. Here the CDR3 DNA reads TGTGCCAGCAGTCCAGGACAGGGGGCGGCTCAAGCTTTCTTT.

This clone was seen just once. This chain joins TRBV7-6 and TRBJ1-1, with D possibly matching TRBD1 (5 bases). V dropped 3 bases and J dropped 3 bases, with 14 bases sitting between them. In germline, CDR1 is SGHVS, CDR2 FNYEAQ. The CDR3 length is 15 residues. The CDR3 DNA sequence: TGTGCCAGCAGCTTTGGGGCCCAATTGGACACTGAAGCTTTCTTT. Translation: CASSFGAQLDTEAFF. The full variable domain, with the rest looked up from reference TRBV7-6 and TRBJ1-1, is GAGVSQSPRYKVTKRGQDVALRCDPISGHVSLYWYRQALGQGPEFLTYFNYEAQQDKSGLPNDRFSAERPEGSISTLTIQRTEQRDSAMYRCASSFGAQLDTEAFFGQGTRLTVV.

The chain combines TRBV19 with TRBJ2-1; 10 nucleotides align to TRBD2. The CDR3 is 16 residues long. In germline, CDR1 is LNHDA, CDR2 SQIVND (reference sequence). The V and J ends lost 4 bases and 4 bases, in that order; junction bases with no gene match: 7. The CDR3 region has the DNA TGTGCCAGTAGTAAATCCCTAGCGGGGGCATACAATGAGCAGTTCTTC. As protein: CASSKSLAGAYNEQFF.

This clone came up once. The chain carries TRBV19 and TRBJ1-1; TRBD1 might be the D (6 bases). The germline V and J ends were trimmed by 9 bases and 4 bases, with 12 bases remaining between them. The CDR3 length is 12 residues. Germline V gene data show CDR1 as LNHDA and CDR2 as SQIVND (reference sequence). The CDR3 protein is CASRVGGTEAFF. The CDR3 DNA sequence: TGTGCCAGCCGGGTAGGGGGCACTGAAGCTTTCTTT.